This T cell receptor beta chain was identified in a study of T cells in Graves' hyperthyroidism and ophthalmopathy. Background on the study: It was at initial diagnosis, before any treatment, that peripheral blood was collected.

This clonotype has at least ten counts. Its target is not known. Points from the study as a whole: Blood held most thyroid clonotypes expanded above 0.001 frequency.

Researchers amplified the TCR beta CDR3 regions from RNA transcripts. HTBI primers were the set used in a first-round RT-PCR of the TCR CDR3. TCRdb called the multiplex PCR reads again in MiXCR, with one record for every CDR3 protein. The sample consists of around 570,000 distinct CDR3 sequences, 15% to 20% of them appearing once. Per the germline V gene, CDR1 is DFQATT and CDR2 is SNEGSKA (reference sequence). V was clipped by 7 bases and J by 2 bases; unmatched bases: 5. This CDR3 has 14 residues. Clinicians diagnosed patients from clinical symptoms, serum thyroxine and TRAb, thyroid ultrasound and orbital computed tomography. Source material for PBMCs was less than 12 ml fresh peripheral blood.

This TCR was sampled from a man between 35 and 55 years old with Graves' ophthalmopathy. The source material was blood. The chain has TRBV20-1 and TRBJ2-3; TRBD2 matches 11 bases. CDR3 amino acids: CSGTTSGTTDTQYF. The DNA of the CDR3 is TGCAGTGGGACGACTAGCGGGACCACAGATACGCAGTATTTT.